A selection of T cell receptor beta chains follows, all from one sample in a study of tumour-infiltrating T cells in Burkitt lymphoma. Assay: immunoSEQ multiplex PCR; the TCRdb copy retains only in-frame clones and omits some. Counted here are 45,000 to 60,000 clones, about a third occurring once; the ten biggest clones make up 2.9%. Sequencing was carried out using tumor tissue. The receptors were sampled from a human donor with Burkitt lymphoma. Both conserved end residues are part of each CDR3. A D gene is named only where the DNA matches it firmly. Part of the rows lack a size; the others show once, few, many or a class for expanded clones.

D gene	V gene	clone size	J gene	CDR3 protein	CDR3 DNA
NA	TRBV18	NA	TRBJ1-3	CASSQGEGNTIYF	TGTGCCAGCTCACAAGGGGAAGGAAACACCATATATTTT
NA	TRBV14	few	TRBJ1-2	CASRPSGDYGYTF	TGTGCCAGCAGACCCTCGGGAGACTATGGCTACACCTTC
NA	TRBV4-2	NA	TRBJ1-5	CASSQEYNQPQHF	TGTGCCAGCAGCCAAGAATACAATCAGCCCCAGCATTTT
TRBD1	TRBV28	NA	TRBJ2-7	CASSKPGQGIHEQYF	TGTGCCAGCAGTAAACCGGGACAGGGAATCCACGAGCAGTACTTC
NA	TRBV27	NA	TRBJ1-2	CASRPSGTRWLSGYGYTF	TGTGCCAGCAGACCAAGTGGAACACGGTGGTTATCGGGCTATGGCTACACCTTC
NA	TRBV5-1	NA	TRBJ2-4	CASSSDPLGAKNIQYF	TGCGCCAGCAGCTCCGATCCCCTCGGGGCCAAAAACATTCAGTACTTC
NA	TRBV15	few	TRBJ1-5	CATSRDYNQPQHF	TGTGCCACCAGCAGAGATTACAATCAGCCCCAGCATTTT
TRBD1	TRBV15	once	TRBJ1-1	CATRPGTGGFNTEAFF	TGTGCCACCAGACCCGGGACAGGGGGGTTCAACACTGAAGCTTTCTTT
NA	TRBV30	few	TRBJ1-3	CAWSVLWAGNTIYF	TGTGCCTGGAGTGTACTGTGGGCCGGCAACACCATATATTTT
NA	TRBV14	NA	TRBJ2-1	CASRSGAYNEQFF	TGTGCCAGCAGGTCGGGGGCCTACAATGAGCAGTTCTTC
NA	TRBV4-3	few	TRBJ2-2	CASSQDYREKLFF	TGCGCCAGCAGCCAAGACTACAGGGAGAAGCTGTTTTTT
NA	TRBV19	NA	TRBJ2-2	CASSILGDSGELFF	TGTGCCAGTAGTATTTTGGGGGATTCCGGGGAGCTGTTTTTT
NA	TRBV7-2	few	TRBJ1-1	CASSPAGITEAFF	TGTGCCAGCAGTCCCGCAGGGATAACTGAAGCTTTCTTT
NA	TRBV7-2	few	TRBJ2-5	CASSRPVETQYF	TGTGCCAGCAGCAGACCCGTGGAGACCCAGTACTTC
NA	TRBV29-1	few	TRBJ1-5	CSVVSDNQPQHF	TGCAGCGTTGTTTCAGACAATCAGCCCCAGCATTTT
TRBD1	TRBV5-1	NA	TRBJ2-7	CASSPSDRDLDEQYF	TGCGCCAGCAGCCCCTCGGACAGGGACCTCGACGAGCAGTACTTC
NA	TRBV7-9	few	TRBJ1-1	CASSLSVNTEAFF	TGTGCCAGCAGCTTATCGGTGAACACTGAAGCTTTCTTT